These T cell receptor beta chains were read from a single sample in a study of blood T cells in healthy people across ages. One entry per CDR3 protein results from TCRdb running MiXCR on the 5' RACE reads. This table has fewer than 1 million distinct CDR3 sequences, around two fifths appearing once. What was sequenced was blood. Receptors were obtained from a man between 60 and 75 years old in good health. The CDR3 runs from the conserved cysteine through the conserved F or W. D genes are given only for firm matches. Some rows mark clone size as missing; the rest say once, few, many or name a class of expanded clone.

CASSIDGYEQYF TGTGCCAGTAGTATTGACGGCTACGAGCAGTACTTC - few TRBJ2-7 TRBV19
CASSQDRFYEQYF TGCGCCAGCAGCCAAGACAGATTCTACGAGCAGTACTTC - few TRBJ2-7 TRBV4-1
CSVGSRTGELFF TGCAGCGTGGGATCTAGGACCGGGGAGCTGTTTTTT - - TRBJ2-2 TRBV29-1
CASRRDRGGLNEQFF TGCGCCAGCAGAAGGGACAGGGGCGGGTTGAATGAGCAGTTCTTC TRBD1 - TRBJ2-1 TRBV5-1
CASSYSGRPLTYEQYF TGTGCCAGCAGTTACTCCGGCCGCCCCTTGACGTACGAGCAGTACTTC - - TRBJ2-7 TRBV6-2/TRBV6-3
CSARSGAGNYYANEKLFF TGCAGTGCTAGATCCGGGGCAGGAAATTATTATGCTAATGAAAAACTGTTTTTT - - TRBJ1-4 TRBV20-1
CSVEGTGQGARTRYF TGCAGCGTTGAAGGGACGGGACAGGGAGCCCGGACCCGGTACTTC TRBD1 - TRBJ2-5 TRBV29-1
CASSPRDRGRPYKSPLHF TGTGCCAGCAGCCCCCGGGACAGGGGAAGGCCCTATAAGTCACCCCTCCACTTT TRBD1 once TRBJ1-6 TRBV9
CAIGRGGLNEQFF TGTGCCATCGGCCGAGGGGGCTTGAATGAGCAGTTCTTC TRBD1 once TRBJ2-1 TRBV10-3
CASTPDGGGSYNEQFF TGTGCCAGCACCCCGGATGGGGGGGGCTCCTACAATGAGCAGTTCTTC TRBD2 - TRBJ2-1 TRBV12-3/TRBV12-4
CASSLEDRGPNEQFF TGCGCCAGCAGCTTGGAGGACAGGGGACCGAATGAGCAGTTCTTC TRBD1 few TRBJ2-1 TRBV5-1
CASSLLAGSGASTDTQYF TGTGCCAGCAGCTTGTTGGCGGGGAGCGGGGCTAGCACAGATACGCAGTATTTT TRBD2 - TRBJ2-3 TRBV5-5
CSVRGGSSSYNEQFF TGCAGTGTCAGGGGGGGCTCGAGCTCCTACAATGAGCAGTTCTTC - few TRBJ2-1 TRBV20-1
CASSFPGSGSYEQYF TGTGCCAGCAGTTTCCCGGGTAGCGGTTCCTACGAGCAGTACTTC - - TRBJ2-7 TRBV14
CASSETGDLGEKLFF TGTGCCAGCAGCGAAACGGGGGACCTCGGGGAAAAACTGTTTTTT - - TRBJ1-4 TRBV9
CASSNRDRSYEQYF TGTGCCAGCAGTAATCGGGACAGAAGTTACGAGCAGTACTTC TRBD1 - TRBJ2-7 TRBV6-5
CASSPWTPKADTQYF TGCGCCAGTAGCCCGTGGACTCCTAAAGCAGATACGCAGTATTTT - - TRBJ2-3 TRBV5-1